These T cell receptor beta chains were read from a single sample in a study of shared clonotypes between healthy human individuals. The repertoire was sequenced with immunoSEQ multiplex PCR; TCRdb's copy has only in-frame clones and lacks some. The table records roughly 2.2 million clones, around 93% of them present only once. The sample taken for sequencing was naive CD4+ T cells from PBMCs. The receptors originated from a man aged 18 to 30 in good health. Some clones in this sample may be carry-over from other donors' samples. The CDR3 runs from the conserved cysteine through the conserved F or W. Fields, in order: D gene, clone size, V gene, J gene, CDR3 DNA, CDR3 protein. A D gene is named only where the DNA matches it firmly. Rows give clone size only sometimes, using once, few, many, or a class for an expanded clone.

d_call: TRBD1; clone_size: NA; v_call: TRBV5-8; j_call: TRBJ1-2; cdr3_nt: TGTGCCAGCAGCTTGACAGGGGGCGCGACTGGCTACACCTTC; cdr3_aa: CASSLTGGATGYTF
d_call: NA; clone_size: NA; v_call: TRBV9; j_call: TRBJ2-1; cdr3_nt: TGTGCCAGCAGCCCCCAACCAGCGGGCCCCTACAATGAGCAGTTCTTC; cdr3_aa: CASSPQPAGPYNEQFF
d_call: TRBD1; clone_size: once; v_call: TRBV7-2; j_call: TRBJ1-1; cdr3_nt: TGTGCCAGCAGTACCGGGACAGGGGGCGTCTTGAGGACTGAAGCTTTCTTT; cdr3_aa: CASSTGTGGVLRTEAFF
d_call: NA; clone_size: NA; v_call: TRBV6-4; j_call: TRBJ2-7; cdr3_nt: TGTGCCAGCAGACCCCCGGGACATCCTTGTTGGTCCAAGTTTTACGAGCAGTACTTC; cdr3_aa: CASRPPGHPCWSKFYEQYF
d_call: TRBD2; clone_size: NA; v_call: TRBV30; j_call: TRBJ2-2; cdr3_nt: TGTGCCTGGAGTCTAATGAGACTAGCGGGAGGGCTAGGCACCGGGGAGCTGTTTTTT; cdr3_aa: CAWSLMRLAGGLGTGELFF
d_call: NA; clone_size: few; v_call: TRBV30; j_call: TRBJ1-1; cdr3_nt: TGTGCCTGGAGGGAAGGGAACACTGAAGCTTTCTTT; cdr3_aa: CAWREGNTEAFF
d_call: TRBD1; clone_size: NA; v_call: TRBV18; j_call: TRBJ1-4; cdr3_nt: TGTGCCAGCTCACCCGGACAGGGGAGCGAAAAACTGTTTTTT; cdr3_aa: CASSPGQGSEKLFF
d_call: NA; clone_size: NA; v_call: TRBV19; j_call: TRBJ2-5; cdr3_nt: TGTGCCAGTAGTATCGGGCGGGGAGAGACCCAGTACTTC; cdr3_aa: CASSIGRGETQYF
d_call: NA; clone_size: once; v_call: TRBV28; j_call: TRBJ2-3; cdr3_nt: TGTGCCAGCAGTTTGGGGGGAGCTAGCACAGATACGCAGTATTTT; cdr3_aa: CASSLGGASTDTQYF
d_call: NA; clone_size: NA; v_call: TRBV30; j_call: TRBJ1-5; cdr3_nt: TGTGCCTGGAGTGTTAGGGGGAAAGGAGATCAGCCCCAGCATTTT; cdr3_aa: CAWSVRGKGDQPQHF
d_call: TRBD2; clone_size: NA; v_call: TRBV4-3; j_call: TRBJ2-2; cdr3_nt: TGCGCCAGCAGCCAAGGACCCTCGCGGGGGAGCACCGGGGAGCTGTTTTTT; cdr3_aa: CASSQGPSRGSTGELFF
d_call: NA; clone_size: NA; v_call: TRBV6-6; j_call: TRBJ2-2; cdr3_nt: TGTGCCAGCAGCCCACAGAGCACCGGGGAGCTGTTTTTT; cdr3_aa: CASSPQSTGELFF
d_call: TRBD2; clone_size: NA; v_call: TRBV6-4; j_call: TRBJ2-7; cdr3_nt: TGTGCCAGCACCCCCACTGCGGGAGCGGGCGAGCAGTACTTC; cdr3_aa: CASTPTAGAGEQYF
d_call: NA; clone_size: NA; v_call: TRBV2; j_call: TRBJ2-2; cdr3_nt: TGTGCCAGCAGTGAGTCGGGAGCGGATACCGGGGAGCTGTTTTTT; cdr3_aa: CASSESGADTGELFF
d_call: TRBD2; clone_size: NA; v_call: TRBV5-4; j_call: TRBJ2-7; cdr3_nt: TGTGCCAGCAGCTTGGGGATAGCGGGTGGGTCCGGGGAGCAGTACTTC; cdr3_aa: CASSLGIAGGSGEQYF
d_call: NA; clone_size: NA; v_call: TRBV19; j_call: TRBJ2-7; cdr3_nt: TGTGCCAGTAGTACGCTACTAGCTCTTGAGCAGTACTTC; cdr3_aa: CASSTLLALEQYF
d_call: NA; clone_size: NA; v_call: TRBV4-1; j_call: TRBJ1-4; cdr3_nt: TGCGCCAGCAGCCTTGACAGGCAACTGTTTTTT; cdr3_aa: CASSLDRQLFF
d_call: NA; clone_size: NA; v_call: TRBV30; j_call: TRBJ2-7; cdr3_nt: TGTGCCTGGAGTGTATTTGGGCAGGGTTCCGCCGAGCAGTACTTC; cdr3_aa: CAWSVFGQGSAEQYF
d_call: TRBD1; clone_size: NA; v_call: TRBV29-1; j_call: TRBJ1-2; cdr3_nt: TGCAGCGTTGAGCGGGGGACAGGGGATGGCTACACCTTC; cdr3_aa: CSVERGTGDGYTF
d_call: NA; clone_size: NA; v_call: TRBV5-1; j_call: TRBJ1-1; cdr3_nt: TGCGCCAGCAGTTTCCTCGACAGAGATAACACTGAAGCTTTCTTT; cdr3_aa: CASSFLDRDNTEAFF
d_call: TRBD2; clone_size: NA; v_call: TRBV28; j_call: TRBJ2-7; cdr3_nt: TGTGCCAGCAGTGCGGGGACTAGCGGGACCCACGAGCAGTACTTC; cdr3_aa: CASSAGTSGTHEQYF
d_call: NA; clone_size: NA; v_call: TRBV6-5; j_call: TRBJ2-2; cdr3_nt: TGTGCCAGCTGGACGGAGAACACCGGGGAGCTGTTTTTT; cdr3_aa: CASWTENTGELFF
d_call: NA; clone_size: NA; v_call: TRBV29-1; j_call: TRBJ2-5; cdr3_nt: TGCAGCGTTGCCATTCCCGGGACAGAGACCCAGTACTTC; cdr3_aa: CSVAIPGTETQYF
d_call: TRBD1; clone_size: NA; v_call: TRBV27; j_call: TRBJ2-5; cdr3_nt: TGTGCCAGCAGTTCGCCCCGGGACAGGGGGTTTTACGGGACCCAGTACTTC; cdr3_aa: CASSSPRDRGFYGTQYF
d_call: NA; clone_size: few; v_call: TRBV19; j_call: TRBJ2-5; cdr3_nt: TGTGCCAGTGCCATCACGCAAGAGACCCAGTACTTC; cdr3_aa: CASAITQETQYF
d_call: NA; clone_size: NA; v_call: TRBV6-5; j_call: TRBJ2-7; cdr3_nt: TGTGCCAGCAGTCCCAGGACCTCCTACGAGCAGTACTTC; cdr3_aa: CASSPRTSYEQYF
d_call: NA; clone_size: NA; v_call: TRBV5-6; j_call: TRBJ2-3; cdr3_nt: TGTGCCAGCAGCTCAAGGGCTCTTGGAGAAGATACGCAGTATTTT; cdr3_aa: CASSSRALGEDTQYF
d_call: NA; clone_size: NA; v_call: TRBV4-3; j_call: TRBJ1-3; cdr3_nt: TGCGCCAGCAGCCCGACCGACGGCTCAGGAAACACCATATATTTT; cdr3_aa: CASSPTDGSGNTIYF
d_call: NA; clone_size: NA; v_call: TRBV6-1; j_call: TRBJ2-3; cdr3_nt: TGTGCCAGCTGGCGAAGGTCGCTGCTCACAGATACGCAGTATTTT; cdr3_aa: CASWRRSLLTDTQYF
d_call: NA; clone_size: few; v_call: TRBV30; j_call: TRBJ1-5; cdr3_nt: TGTGCCTGGAGTACCTTCAATCAGCCCCAGCATTTT; cdr3_aa: CAWSTFNQPQHF
d_call: TRBD2; clone_size: NA; v_call: TRBV29-1; j_call: TRBJ2-1; cdr3_nt: TGCAGCGTTGGAGCCGGGACTAGCGGGGCTTACAATGAGCAGTTCTTC; cdr3_aa: CSVGAGTSGAYNEQFF
d_call: NA; clone_size: NA; v_call: TRBV4-1; j_call: TRBJ1-3; cdr3_nt: TGCGCCAGCAGCCAAGTTCGACCGACCTCTGGAAACACCATATATTTT; cdr3_aa: CASSQVRPTSGNTIYF
d_call: TRBD2; clone_size: NA; v_call: TRBV5-4; j_call: TRBJ2-7; cdr3_nt: TGTGCCAGCAGCCCGGGGGGGGGAGAACCCTACGAGCAGTACTTC; cdr3_aa: CASSPGGGEPYEQYF
d_call: TRBD1; clone_size: NA; v_call: TRBV9; j_call: TRBJ1-1; cdr3_nt: TGTGCCAGCAGCCCATCGACAGGGGCCTTCACTGAAGCTTTCTTT; cdr3_aa: CASSPSTGAFTEAFF